Each of the 7 T cell receptor beta chains below was sequenced from the same sample in a study of shared clonotypes between healthy human individuals. The data were produced by immunoSEQ multiplex PCR, yet TCRdb's version contains in-frame clones alone and is incomplete. The table shows some 480,000 clones, with 79% occurring only once. Sequencing was performed on PBMCs. All receptors derive from a woman in her 40s in good health. Some clones in this sample may be carry-over from other donors' samples.

This rearrangement joins TRBV30 to TRBJ2-5; D gene unclear. V was cut by 7 bases and J by 4 bases, with 13 bases left in between. This CDR3 comprises 12 residues. Per the germline V gene, CDR1 is GTSNPN and CDR2 is SVGIG (reference sequence). For the CDR3, the DNA is TGTGCCTTCCGGTGGGCCGGAGAGACCCAGTACTTC. This codes for CAFRWAGETQYF.

The chain employs TRBV30 and TRBJ2-3; tentatively, D is TRBD1 or TRBD2 (5 bases each). This CDR3 has 18 residues. Germline loops: CDR1 GTSNPN, CDR2 SVGIG (reference sequence). V dropped 2 bases and J dropped 4 bases, with 25 bases sitting between them. The CDR3 here is CAWSIPTPGTGRPDTQYF. CDR3 nucleotide sequence: TGTGCCTGGAGTATCCCAACCCCCGGGACCGGGCGGCCAGATACGCAGTATTTT.

This clone was found many times. The chain uses TRBV6-1 and TRBJ2-7; D not resolved. Trimming cost V 6 bases and J 6 bases, with 21 bases left between them. The germline V gene has CDR1 MNHNS and CDR2 SASEGT. The CDR3 loop spans 15 amino acids. CDR3 sequence (DNA): TGTGCCAGCAGCCCCCCCGATCGGGTGTCCGCCGAGCAGTACTTC. Amino acid sequence: CASSPPDRVSAEQYF.

In nucleotides, the CDR3 is TGTGCCAGCAGTTTCCCCCCTGAGCGGAATGAGCAGTTCTTC. Its translation is CASSFPPERNEQFF. This chain uses TRBV28 with TRBJ2-1; possibly TRBD2 for D (5 bases). The CDR3 covers 14 residues. The germline CDR1 and CDR2 sequences are MDHEN and SYDVKM. Trimming stripped 3 bases from V and 7 bases from J, with 13 bases between.

This rearrangement joins TRBV5-1 to TRBJ2-1; D perhaps matches TRBD2 (6 bases). The germline CDR1 and CDR2 sequences are SGHRS and YFSETQ. The CDR3 runs 15 residues. Between the trimmed V and J ends, which lost 4 bases and 0 bases, there was a span of 11 bases. This CDR3 is CASSEEGISYNEQFF. The CDR3 region has the DNA TGCGCCAGCAGCGAGGAGGGAATCTCCTACAATGAGCAGTTCTTC. The entire variable domain, with the rest obtained from reference TRBV5-1 and TRBJ2-1, is as follows: KAGVTQTPRYLIKTRGQQVTLSCSPISGHRSVSWYQQTPGQGLQFLFEYFSETQRNKGNFPGRFSGRQFSNSRSEMNVSTLELGDSALYLCASSEEGISYNEQFFGPGTRLTVL.

This clone occurred a few times. Other DNA sequences in this specimen translate into the identical CDR3. The chain recombines TRBV9 with TRBJ2-7; 9 bases are a match to TRBD2. Trimming cost V 2 bases and J 7 bases; bases outside gene matches: 4. Germline values: CDR1 SGDLS, CDR2 YYNGEE. The CDR3 sequence is 13 residues long. This CDR3 is CASSVGLAGEQYF. CDR3 coding DNA: TGTGCCAGCAGCGTTGGGCTAGCGGGAGAGCAGTACTTC.

As to this clone: A single base is all that separates this from a far larger clone, so a read error is likely. The chain has TRBV5-1 and TRBJ2-3, with D maybe TRBD1 (5 bases). Germline loops: CDR1 SGHRS, CDR2 YFSETQ. The V end was cut by 1 base, the J end by 6 bases, with 9 bases between. The CDR3 consists of 13 residues. For the CDR3, the DNA is TGCGCCAGCAGCTTGTGGGGCAGGGATACGCAGTATTTT. Amino acid sequence: CASSLWGRDTQYF.